The present T cell receptor beta chain was sequenced within a study of CD8 T cells in ankylosing spondylitis. Study-wide results and caveats: Researchers reportedly found disease-linked clones significantly enriched in matched ankylosing spondylitis synovial fluid. What appeared characteristic of ankylosing spondylitis blood was a TCR beta motif of 7 or 8 highly homologous variants. Previous work reported some of these motif variants in the synovial fluid and blood of reactive arthritis.

TCRdb redid the calling of the 5' RACE reads with MiXCR, one entry per CDR3 protein. The data contain under 850,000 distinct CDR3 sequences, over 15% of them singletons. CDR1 and CDR2 (germline): SGHTA, FQGNSA. The CDR3 runs to 15 residues. The germline V and J ends were trimmed by 1 base and 3 bases, with 12 bases remaining between them. This clonotype was counted a few times. What it binds is unknown. The sample was blood, either unsorted or a sorted T cell fraction (not recorded which). The source of this sequence is a male donor with ankylosing spondylitis. The chain combines TRBV7-2 with TRBJ1-1; D is ambiguous. The CDR3 sequence: CASSLEVFRDTEAFF. The CDR3 DNA is TGTGCCAGCAGCTTAGAGGTGTTTCGTGACACTGAAGCTTTCTTT.